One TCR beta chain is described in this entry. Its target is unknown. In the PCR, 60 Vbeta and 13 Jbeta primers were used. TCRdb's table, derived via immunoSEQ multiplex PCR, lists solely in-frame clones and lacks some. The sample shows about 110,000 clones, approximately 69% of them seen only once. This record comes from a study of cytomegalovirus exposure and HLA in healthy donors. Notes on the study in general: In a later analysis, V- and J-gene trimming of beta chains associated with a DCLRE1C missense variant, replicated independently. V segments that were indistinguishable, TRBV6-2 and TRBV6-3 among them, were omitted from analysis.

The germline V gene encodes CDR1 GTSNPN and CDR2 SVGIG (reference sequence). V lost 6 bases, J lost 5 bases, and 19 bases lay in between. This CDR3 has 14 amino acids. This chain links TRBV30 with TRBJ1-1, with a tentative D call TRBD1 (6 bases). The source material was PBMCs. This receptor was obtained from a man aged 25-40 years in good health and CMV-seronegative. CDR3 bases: TGTGCCTGTCGGAGGGGGGGCACGGGAACTGAAGCTTTCTTT. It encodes CACRRGGTGTEAFF.